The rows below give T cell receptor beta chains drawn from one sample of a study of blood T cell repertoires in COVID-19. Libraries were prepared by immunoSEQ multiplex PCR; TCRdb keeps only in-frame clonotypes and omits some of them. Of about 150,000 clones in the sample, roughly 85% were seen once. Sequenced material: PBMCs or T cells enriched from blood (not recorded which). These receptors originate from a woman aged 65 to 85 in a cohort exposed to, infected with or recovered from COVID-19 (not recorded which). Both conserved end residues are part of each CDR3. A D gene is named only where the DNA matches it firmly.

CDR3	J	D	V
CSAPVRNEQFF	TRBJ2-1	.	TRBV20-1
CASSYNPAGADEKLFF	TRBJ1-4	.	TRBV6-6
CASTLAGGMRETQYF	TRBJ2-5	TRBD2	TRBV28
CASSFVGADTQYF	TRBJ2-3	.	TRBV27
CATSLGFDQPQHF	TRBJ1-5	.	TRBV15
CASSQQGFYGYTF	TRBJ1-2	.	TRBV7-3
CAAGSRPEGEQYF	TRBJ2-7	.	TRBV19
CASSFRQGPNTEAFF	TRBJ1-1	TRBD1	TRBV14
CASSLASGTPDTQYF	TRBJ2-3	TRBD2	TRBV11-3
CASSPRTSGSLYNEQFF	TRBJ2-1	TRBD2	TRBV18
CASSEGGRAGDTQYF	TRBJ2-3	TRBD2	TRBV2
CASSLSGGRAFF	TRBJ1-1	.	TRBV7-9
CATSDSAGYTDTQYF	TRBJ2-3	TRBD2	TRBV24-1
CASSMRLHPPYNEQFF	TRBJ2-1	.	TRBV19
CASTHTGGGSRFGNQPQHF	TRBJ1-5	TRBD1	TRBV19
CASSFGLAARSYEQYF	TRBJ2-7	.	TRBV11-2
CASTGGPNEQFF	TRBJ2-1	.	TRBV19
CATASSYNSPLHF	TRBJ1-6	.	TRBV10-3
CASSPGQGADTQYF	TRBJ2-3	TRBD1	TRBV5-1
CSASLGQGRIANYGYTF	TRBJ1-2	.	TRBV20-1
CASRLAGADYEQYF	TRBJ2-7	TRBD2	TRBV6-5
CAISIGQLGNSPLHF	TRBJ1-6	.	TRBV10-3
CASSLSDTYTEAFF	TRBJ1-1	.	TRBV11-1
CASSLYEGAEAFF	TRBJ1-1	.	TRBV5-4
CASSQGQIYEQYF	TRBJ2-7	TRBD1	TRBV7-8
CASSEGGGRVTGYTF	TRBJ1-2	.	TRBV2
CASSLDGLAGGVQYF	TRBJ2-7	TRBD2	TRBV7-8
CASSRAAHRGEKLFF	TRBJ1-4	.	TRBV19
CASSADSNNSPLHF	TRBJ1-6	.	TRBV5-1
CASSQDRVAFF	TRBJ1-1	.	TRBV3-1/TRBV3-2
CASSPGQGGEQYF	TRBJ2-7	TRBD1	TRBV18
CASSVGDRDNEKLFF	TRBJ1-4	TRBD1	TRBV9
CASRPGTSAYYEQYF	TRBJ2-7	TRBD2	TRBV19
CASTNRDRDNQPQHF	TRBJ1-5	TRBD1	TRBV7-8
CASSYDRSNPAANEKLFF	TRBJ1-4	.	TRBV28
CASSPRVRGFGNTIYF	TRBJ1-3	.	TRBV19